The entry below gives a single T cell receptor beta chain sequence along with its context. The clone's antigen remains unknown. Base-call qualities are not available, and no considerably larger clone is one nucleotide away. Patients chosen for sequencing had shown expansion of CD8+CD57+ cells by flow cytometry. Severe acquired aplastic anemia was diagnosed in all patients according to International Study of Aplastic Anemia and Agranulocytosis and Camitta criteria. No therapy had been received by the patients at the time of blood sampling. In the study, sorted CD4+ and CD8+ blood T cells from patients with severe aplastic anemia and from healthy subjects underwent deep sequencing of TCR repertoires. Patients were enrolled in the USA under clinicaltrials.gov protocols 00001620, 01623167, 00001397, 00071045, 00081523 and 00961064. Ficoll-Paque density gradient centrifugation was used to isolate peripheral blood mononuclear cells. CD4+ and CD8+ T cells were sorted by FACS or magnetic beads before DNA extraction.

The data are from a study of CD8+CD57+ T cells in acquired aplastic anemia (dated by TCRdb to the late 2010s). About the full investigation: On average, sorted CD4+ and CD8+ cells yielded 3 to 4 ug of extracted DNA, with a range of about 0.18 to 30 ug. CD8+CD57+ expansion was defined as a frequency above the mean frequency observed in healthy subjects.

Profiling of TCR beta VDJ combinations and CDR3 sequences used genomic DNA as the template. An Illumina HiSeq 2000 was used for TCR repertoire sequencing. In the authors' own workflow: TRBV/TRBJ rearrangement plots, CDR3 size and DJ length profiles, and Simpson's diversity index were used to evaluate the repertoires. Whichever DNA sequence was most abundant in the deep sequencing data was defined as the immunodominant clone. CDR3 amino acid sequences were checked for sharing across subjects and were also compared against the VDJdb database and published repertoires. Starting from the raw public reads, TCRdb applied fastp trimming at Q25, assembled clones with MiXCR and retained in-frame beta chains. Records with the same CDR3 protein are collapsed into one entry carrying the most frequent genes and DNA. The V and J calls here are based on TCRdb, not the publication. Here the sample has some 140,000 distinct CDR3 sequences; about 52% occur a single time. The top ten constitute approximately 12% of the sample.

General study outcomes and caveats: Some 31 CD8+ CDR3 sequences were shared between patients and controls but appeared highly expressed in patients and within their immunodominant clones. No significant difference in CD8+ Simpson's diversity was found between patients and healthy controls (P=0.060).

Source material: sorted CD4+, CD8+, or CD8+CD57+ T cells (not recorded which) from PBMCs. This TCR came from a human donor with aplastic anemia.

Read as DNA, the sequence is TGTGCCATCAGTGACAGGGACCACCTCTCCGAGCAGTACTTC. This translates into CAISDRDHLSEQYF. The chain links TRBV10-3 with TRBJ2-7; the D call could be TRBD1 or TRBD2, with each sharing 5 bases. The germline ends are 15 bases apart after V is trimmed by 3 bases and J by 6 bases. From the germline V gene, CDR1 is ENHRY and CDR2 is SYGVKD. From the cysteine up to the phenylalanine, the CDR3 has a length of 14 residues. The entry retains the CDR3 DNA only, 42 bases that are in frame from base 1.